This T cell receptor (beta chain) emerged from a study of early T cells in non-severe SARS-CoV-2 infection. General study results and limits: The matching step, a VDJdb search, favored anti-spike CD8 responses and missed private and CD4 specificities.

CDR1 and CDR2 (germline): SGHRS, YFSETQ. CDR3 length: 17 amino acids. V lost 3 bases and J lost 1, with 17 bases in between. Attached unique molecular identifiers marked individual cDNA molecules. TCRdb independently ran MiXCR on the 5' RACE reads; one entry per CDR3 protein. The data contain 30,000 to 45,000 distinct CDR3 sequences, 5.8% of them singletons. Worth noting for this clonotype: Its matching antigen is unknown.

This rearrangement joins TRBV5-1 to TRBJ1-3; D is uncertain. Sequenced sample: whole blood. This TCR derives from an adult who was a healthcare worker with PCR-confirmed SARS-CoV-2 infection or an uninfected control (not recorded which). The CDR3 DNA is TGCGCCAGCAGCTCAGAACCCTCAAGGGCTTCTGGAAACACCATATATTTT. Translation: CASSSEPSRASGNTIYF.